These 29 T cell receptor beta chains were sequenced from one sample in a study of graft-versus-host responses after intestinal transplantation. No antigen has been assigned to these receptors. Produced via immunoSEQ multiplex PCR; TCRdb's table is partial and in-frame only. The sample lists tens of thousands of clones; about 95% were seen once. Sequencing used unstimulated CD8+ T cells sorted from spleen or lymph node cells, obtained before transplant. The receptors were gathered from a human donor who was the organ donor for an intestinal transplant.

The chain is built from TRBV19 and TRBJ2-5, with D maybe TRBD1 (6 bases). The better agreement between TRBJ2-7 and the DNA end casts doubt on the J call. Germline V gene sequence: CDR1 LNHDA, CDR2 SQIVND (reference sequence). This CDR3 has 14 residues. The CDR3 reads CASSSSTGSYEQYF. CDR3 DNA sequence: TGTGCCAGTAGTTCCTCGACAGGATCCTACGAGCAGTACTTC.

This chain joins TRBV4-1 and TRBJ1-4; D may be TRBD1 (5 bases). V lost 0 bases, J lost 14 bases, and 13 bases lay in between. The CDR3 is 13 residues long. The germline gives CDR1 MGHRA, CDR2 YSYEKL. The DNA of the CDR3 is TGCGCCAGCAGCCAAGAGGGAAGCGGGGGGCTGTTTTTT. As protein: CASSQEGSGGLFF.

The chain has TRBV27 and TRBJ2-1; TRBD2 matches 14 bases. CDR3 size: 16 residues. Trimming at V came to 4 bases and at J to 9 bases, leaving 8 bases not matched to a gene. The V gene's germline CDR1 is MNHEY and CDR2 SMNVEV (reference sequence). The CDR3 is CASSSQTSGGAGEQFF. The CDR3 DNA reads TGTGCCAGCAGTTCCCAGACTAGCGGGGGGGCGGGTGAGCAGTTCTTC.

J is TRBJ2-7 and V is TRBV2; D ambiguous. Trimming removed 8 bases from V and 9 bases from J, with 5 bases in between. CDR3 length: 8 residues. Germline assignment: CDR1 SNHLY and CDR2 FYNNEI. In nucleotides, the CDR3 is TGTGCCAGCGAAGGGCAGTACTTC. It yields the protein CASEGQYF.

The rearrangement links TRBV5-1 to TRBJ2-7, with D uncertain. This CDR3 has 13 amino acids. The V and J ends lost 1 base and 2 bases respectively, with 7 bases between them. Germline CDR1 is SGHRS and CDR2 is YFSETQ. The CDR3 here is CASSLSPTYEQYF. CDR3 in DNA: TGCGCCAGCAGCTTGTCTCCAACCTACGAGCAGTACTTC.

This chain connects TRBV9 to TRBJ2-7; 7 bases agree with TRBD2. The CDR3 spans 14 residues. The ends lost 4 bases at V and 2 bases at J; junction bases unmatched: 6. Germline assignment: CDR1 SGDLS and CDR2 YYNGEE. The CDR3 coding sequence is TGTGCCAGCAGCAGCGGGACCCTACCCTACGAGCAGTACTTC. Translating it yields CASSSGTLPYEQYF.

V and J are TRBV19 and TRBJ1-1; D not resolved. The germline V gene encodes CDR1 LNHDA and CDR2 SQIVND (reference sequence). This CDR3 contains 12 residues. Trimming pared 5 bases from V and 4 bases from J, leaving 8 bases between. CDR3 DNA: TGTGCCAGTAGTGTCGGGGTCACTGAAGCTTTCTTT. It specifies CASSVGVTEAFF. The full variable domain, with the rest looked up from reference TRBV19 and TRBJ1-1, is DGGITQSPKYLFRKEGQNVTLSCEQNLNHDAMYWYRQDPGQGLRLIYYSQIVNDFQKGDIAEGYSVSREKKESFPLTVTSAQKNPTAFYLCASSVGVTEAFFGQGTRLTVV.

The V gene is TRBV28, the J gene TRBJ2-1; TRBD2 matches 8 bases. V lost 5 bases and J lost 5; bases outside the gene matches: 11. Germline-derived CDR1 and CDR2 are MDHEN and SYDVKM. This CDR3 has 16 residues. CDR3 amino acids: CASSDTASGLDNEQFF. In DNA, the CDR3 is TGTGCCAGCAGTGACACGGCTAGCGGGCTTGACAATGAGCAGTTCTTC.

This clone was recorded only once. This chain uses TRBV9 with TRBJ2-7; either TRBD1 or TRBD2 may supply D (5 bases each). This CDR3 has 13 amino acids. The V gene's germline CDR1 is SGDLS and CDR2 YYNGEE. Trimming stripped 0 bases from V and 7 bases from J, with 11 bases between. CDR3: CASSVATEGEQYF. CDR3 nucleotides: TGTGCCAGCAGCGTAGCTACAGAGGGGGAGCAGTACTTC.

The CDR3 loop reads CAWSVRASGGPRFQETQYF. CDR3 in DNA: TGTGCCTGGAGTGTGAGGGCTAGCGGGGGGCCAAGGTTCCAAGAGACCCAGTACTTC. V and J are TRBV30 and TRBJ2-5; 11 bases fit TRBD2. The CDR3 totals 19 residues. CDR1 is GTSNPN, CDR2 SVGIG, per germline (reference sequence). V gave up 0 bases and J gave up 1 base; unmatched junction bases: 13.

The chain combines TRBV5-8 with TRBJ2-3; D remains ambiguous. The CDR3 contains 15 residues. The V and J ends lost 0 bases and 2 bases respectively, with 10 bases between them. Germline CDR1 and CDR2: SGHTS and YDEGEE. The CDR3 coding sequence is TGTGCCAGCAGCTTGGACCAGAAATCCACAGATACGCAGTATTTT. Protein: CASSLDQKSTDTQYF.

The chain employs TRBV2 and TRBJ2-7; D call uncertain. Germline V CDR1 and CDR2: SNHLY, FYNNEI. The length of the CDR3 is 14 residues. Trimming pared 2 bases from V and 2 bases from J, leaving 10 bases between. CDR3: CASSEFDGAYEQYF. In nucleotides, the CDR3 is TGTGCCAGCAGTGAATTCGACGGAGCCTACGAGCAGTACTTC.

The genes are TRBV7-3 and TRBJ1-5; D gene uncertain. V was pared by 0 bases and J by 6 bases, with 9 bases between. The V gene's germline CDR1 is SGHTA and CDR2 FQGTGA. The CDR3 consists of 14 residues. The CDR3 loop is CASSLTEAIQPQHF. CDR3 bases: TGTGCCAGCAGCTTAACTGAGGCCATTCAGCCCCAGCATTTT.

The chain has TRBV4-1 and TRBJ2-5; 8 positions match TRBD2. V was pared by 1 base and J by 1 base, with 8 bases of the junction left unmatched. Looked up from germline, CDR1 is MGHRA and CDR2 is YSYEKL. The CDR3 runs to 17 residues. The CDR3 loop reads CASSQGAYAGGQETQYF. CDR3 bases: TGCGCCAGCAGCCAAGGGGCCTACGCGGGGGGCCAAGAGACCCAGTACTTC.

The chain recombines TRBV7-2 with TRBJ2-7; 11 nucleotides align to TRBD2. Germline lookup yields CDR1 SGHTA and CDR2 FQGNSA. J lost 3 bases, V lost 5 bases, and 6 bases had no gene match. This CDR3 region has 15 residues. CDR3: CASSHLLAGDYEQYF. As DNA, the CDR3 is TGTGCCAGCAGCCATCTACTAGCGGGGGACTACGAGCAGTACTTC. Combining the CDR3 with reference TRBV7-2 and TRBJ2-7 gives the whole variable domain GAGVSQSPSNKVTEKGKDVELRCDPISGHTALYWYRQSLGQGLEFLIYFQGNSAPDKSGLPSDRFSAERTGGSVSTLTIQRTQQEDSAVYLCASSHLLAGDYEQYFGPGTRLTVT.

The chain joins TRBV7-9 to TRBJ2-5, with D unclear. With 8 bases removed from V and 5 bases from J, the gap between germline ends came to 6 bases. CDR3 length: 10 residues. Germline V gives CDR1 SEHNR, CDR2 FQNEAQ (reference sequence). CDR3 protein: CASSRETQYF. The CDR3 DNA follows: TGTGCCAGCTCACGGGAGACCCAGTACTTC.

V gene TRBV28 combines with J gene TRBJ1-1, with D maybe TRBD1 (5 bases). CDR3 length: 15 amino acids. Germline V lookup: CDR1 MDHEN, CDR2 SYDVKM. With 3 bases removed from V and 4 bases from J, the gap between germline ends came to 15 bases. The CDR3, as DNA: TGTGCCAGCAGTTTGCCGGGGGTTATGGGCACTGAAGCTTTCTTT. It encodes CASSLPGVMGTEAFF.

V is TRBV28 and J is TRBJ1-5, with D uncertain. The CDR3 length is 14 residues. CDR1 is MDHEN and CDR2 is SYDVKM in the germline V gene. Trimming removed 0 bases from V and 6 bases from J, with 9 bases in between. CDR3 DNA: TGTGCCAGCAGTTTATGGGGTATCGGTCAGCCCCAGCATTTT. Translating it yields CASSLWGIGQPQHF. Combining the CDR3 with reference TRBV28 and TRBJ1-5 gives the whole variable domain DVKVTQSSRYLVKRTGEKVFLECVQDMDHENMFWYRQDPGLGLRLIYFSYDVKMKEKGDIPEGYSVSREKKERFSLILESASTNQTSMYLCASSLWGIGQPQHFGDGTRLSIL.

This clone appeared once. This chain links TRBV11-2 with TRBJ2-1; 11 nucleotides line up with TRBD2. After removal of 5 bases from V and 0 bases from J, the junction contained 9 bases not matched to a gene. The germline CDR1 and CDR2 sequences are SGHAT and FQNNGV. The CDR3 loop spans 18 amino acids. CDR3 region: CASSPGTSGSSSYNEQFF. CDR3 sequence (DNA): TGTGCCAGCAGCCCTGGGACTAGCGGCTCGAGCTCCTACAATGAGCAGTTCTTC.

This clone was seen just once. The junction shows a germline mismatch at one end, possibly a read error. V gene TRBV27 combines with J gene TRBJ1-2, with D possibly being TRBD1 (6 bases). There are 11 residues in the CDR3. Germline V gives CDR1 MNHEY, CDR2 SMNVEV (reference sequence). Here the CDR3 reads CASSLGRDTFF. In nucleotides, the CDR3 is TGTGCCAGCAGTTTAGGCCGGGACACCTTTTTC.

The rearrangement joins TRBV28 to TRBJ2-1, with D possibly being TRBD2 (6 bases). CDR1 and CDR2 (germline): MDHEN, SYDVKM. The CDR3 has 13 residues. The CDR3 here is CAAGTRGYNEQFF. CDR3 DNA: TGTGCTGCGGGGACCCGGGGTTACAATGAGCAGTTCTTC.

The chain links TRBV5-6 to TRBJ1-1; D possibly corresponds to TRBD1 (5 bases). V was cut by 4 bases and J by 1 base, with 17 bases left in between. Germline CDR1 SGHDT, CDR2 YYEEEE. This CDR3 region has 16 residues. CDR3 residues: CASSVRYLDRNTEAFF. CDR3 nucleotide sequence: TGTGCCAGCAGCGTACGATACCTTGACAGGAACACTGAAGCTTTCTTT.

The gene calls are TRBV11-3 and TRBJ1-1, with D maybe TRBD1 (6 bases). V was pared by 2 bases and J by 5 bases, with 15 bases between. The V gene's germline CDR1 is SGHNT and CDR2 YENEEA. This CDR3 comprises 15 residues. CDR3 DNA sequence: TGTGCCAGCAGCTTATACAGGGTGGGGAATACTGAAGCTTTCTTT. Translation gives CASSLYRVGNTEAFF.

The J gene is TRBJ2-5, the V gene TRBV7-2, with 9 bases lining up with TRBD1. Losses at the gene ends were 4 bases for V and 5 bases for J; bases not matched to a gene: 8. Germline V gives CDR1 SGHTA, CDR2 FQGNSA. The CDR3 extends over 15 amino acids. The CDR3, as DNA: TGTGCCAGCAGCTCGACAGGGGGTACCGCGGAGACCCAGTACTTC. This encodes CASSSTGGTAETQYF.

The rearrangement links TRBV7-7 to TRBJ2-7, with 9 bases fitting TRBD1. The CDR3 runs 14 residues. Looked up from germline, CDR1 is SSHAT and CDR2 is FNYEAQ (reference sequence). V was clipped by 1 base and J by 4 bases; unmatched bases: 2. This CDR3 reads CASSLGGQGYEQYF. CDR3 nucleotide sequence: TGTGCCAGCAGCTTAGGGGGACAGGGTTACGAGCAGTACTTC.

This clone appeared a single time. This chain connects TRBV15 to TRBJ2-1, with 7 bases fitting TRBD2. Germline V lookup: CDR1 LNHNV, CDR2 YYDKDF (reference sequence). The V segment lost 5 bases and the J segment 3 bases; nucleotides outside the gene matches: 7. The CDR3 sequence is 15 residues long. Here the CDR3 DNA reads TGTGCCACCAGCCCCTTTTCGGGGGGCTACAATGAGCAGTTCTTC. Residues: CATSPFSGGYNEQFF.

For the CDR3, the DNA is TGTGCCATCAGTGAGTCGTTATTAGGGAACACTGAAGCTTTCTTT. It yields the protein CAISESLLGNTEAFF. The chain couples TRBV10-3 to TRBJ1-1; D gene unclear. The germline CDR1 and CDR2 sequences are ENHRY and SYGVKD. The CDR3 has 15 amino acids. Trimming pared 0 bases from V and 1 base from J, leaving 9 bases between.

This chain's CDR3 is CASSHPGVGEKLFF. In DNA, the CDR3 is TGTGCCAGCAGCCACCCGGGGGTAGGGGAAAAACTGTTTTTT. The chain couples TRBV7-9 to TRBJ1-4; tentative D call: TRBD1 (5 bases). The CDR3 sequence is 14 residues long. Deletions cut 5 bases from V and 8 bases from J, with 15 bases between. The V gene's germline CDR1 is SEHNR and CDR2 FQNEAQ (reference sequence). The full variable domain, its missing parts supplied by reference TRBV7-9 and TRBJ1-4, is DTGVSQNPRHKITKRGQNVTFRCDPISEHNRLYWYRQTLGQGPEFLTYFQNEAQLEKSRLLSDRFSAERPKGSFSTLEIQRTEQGDSAMYLCASSHPGVGEKLFFGSGTQLSVL.

The chain joins TRBV12-5 to TRBJ1-1; D unclear. The V end lost 6 bases, the J end lost 5 bases, and 10 bases lay between the germline ends. Looked up from germline, CDR1 is LGHNT and CDR2 is FRNRAP. This CDR3 spans 12 amino acids. The CDR3 DNA reads as TGTGCTAGTGGGGCGGAGAGAACTGAAGCTTTCTTT. Its protein product is CASGAERTEAFF.